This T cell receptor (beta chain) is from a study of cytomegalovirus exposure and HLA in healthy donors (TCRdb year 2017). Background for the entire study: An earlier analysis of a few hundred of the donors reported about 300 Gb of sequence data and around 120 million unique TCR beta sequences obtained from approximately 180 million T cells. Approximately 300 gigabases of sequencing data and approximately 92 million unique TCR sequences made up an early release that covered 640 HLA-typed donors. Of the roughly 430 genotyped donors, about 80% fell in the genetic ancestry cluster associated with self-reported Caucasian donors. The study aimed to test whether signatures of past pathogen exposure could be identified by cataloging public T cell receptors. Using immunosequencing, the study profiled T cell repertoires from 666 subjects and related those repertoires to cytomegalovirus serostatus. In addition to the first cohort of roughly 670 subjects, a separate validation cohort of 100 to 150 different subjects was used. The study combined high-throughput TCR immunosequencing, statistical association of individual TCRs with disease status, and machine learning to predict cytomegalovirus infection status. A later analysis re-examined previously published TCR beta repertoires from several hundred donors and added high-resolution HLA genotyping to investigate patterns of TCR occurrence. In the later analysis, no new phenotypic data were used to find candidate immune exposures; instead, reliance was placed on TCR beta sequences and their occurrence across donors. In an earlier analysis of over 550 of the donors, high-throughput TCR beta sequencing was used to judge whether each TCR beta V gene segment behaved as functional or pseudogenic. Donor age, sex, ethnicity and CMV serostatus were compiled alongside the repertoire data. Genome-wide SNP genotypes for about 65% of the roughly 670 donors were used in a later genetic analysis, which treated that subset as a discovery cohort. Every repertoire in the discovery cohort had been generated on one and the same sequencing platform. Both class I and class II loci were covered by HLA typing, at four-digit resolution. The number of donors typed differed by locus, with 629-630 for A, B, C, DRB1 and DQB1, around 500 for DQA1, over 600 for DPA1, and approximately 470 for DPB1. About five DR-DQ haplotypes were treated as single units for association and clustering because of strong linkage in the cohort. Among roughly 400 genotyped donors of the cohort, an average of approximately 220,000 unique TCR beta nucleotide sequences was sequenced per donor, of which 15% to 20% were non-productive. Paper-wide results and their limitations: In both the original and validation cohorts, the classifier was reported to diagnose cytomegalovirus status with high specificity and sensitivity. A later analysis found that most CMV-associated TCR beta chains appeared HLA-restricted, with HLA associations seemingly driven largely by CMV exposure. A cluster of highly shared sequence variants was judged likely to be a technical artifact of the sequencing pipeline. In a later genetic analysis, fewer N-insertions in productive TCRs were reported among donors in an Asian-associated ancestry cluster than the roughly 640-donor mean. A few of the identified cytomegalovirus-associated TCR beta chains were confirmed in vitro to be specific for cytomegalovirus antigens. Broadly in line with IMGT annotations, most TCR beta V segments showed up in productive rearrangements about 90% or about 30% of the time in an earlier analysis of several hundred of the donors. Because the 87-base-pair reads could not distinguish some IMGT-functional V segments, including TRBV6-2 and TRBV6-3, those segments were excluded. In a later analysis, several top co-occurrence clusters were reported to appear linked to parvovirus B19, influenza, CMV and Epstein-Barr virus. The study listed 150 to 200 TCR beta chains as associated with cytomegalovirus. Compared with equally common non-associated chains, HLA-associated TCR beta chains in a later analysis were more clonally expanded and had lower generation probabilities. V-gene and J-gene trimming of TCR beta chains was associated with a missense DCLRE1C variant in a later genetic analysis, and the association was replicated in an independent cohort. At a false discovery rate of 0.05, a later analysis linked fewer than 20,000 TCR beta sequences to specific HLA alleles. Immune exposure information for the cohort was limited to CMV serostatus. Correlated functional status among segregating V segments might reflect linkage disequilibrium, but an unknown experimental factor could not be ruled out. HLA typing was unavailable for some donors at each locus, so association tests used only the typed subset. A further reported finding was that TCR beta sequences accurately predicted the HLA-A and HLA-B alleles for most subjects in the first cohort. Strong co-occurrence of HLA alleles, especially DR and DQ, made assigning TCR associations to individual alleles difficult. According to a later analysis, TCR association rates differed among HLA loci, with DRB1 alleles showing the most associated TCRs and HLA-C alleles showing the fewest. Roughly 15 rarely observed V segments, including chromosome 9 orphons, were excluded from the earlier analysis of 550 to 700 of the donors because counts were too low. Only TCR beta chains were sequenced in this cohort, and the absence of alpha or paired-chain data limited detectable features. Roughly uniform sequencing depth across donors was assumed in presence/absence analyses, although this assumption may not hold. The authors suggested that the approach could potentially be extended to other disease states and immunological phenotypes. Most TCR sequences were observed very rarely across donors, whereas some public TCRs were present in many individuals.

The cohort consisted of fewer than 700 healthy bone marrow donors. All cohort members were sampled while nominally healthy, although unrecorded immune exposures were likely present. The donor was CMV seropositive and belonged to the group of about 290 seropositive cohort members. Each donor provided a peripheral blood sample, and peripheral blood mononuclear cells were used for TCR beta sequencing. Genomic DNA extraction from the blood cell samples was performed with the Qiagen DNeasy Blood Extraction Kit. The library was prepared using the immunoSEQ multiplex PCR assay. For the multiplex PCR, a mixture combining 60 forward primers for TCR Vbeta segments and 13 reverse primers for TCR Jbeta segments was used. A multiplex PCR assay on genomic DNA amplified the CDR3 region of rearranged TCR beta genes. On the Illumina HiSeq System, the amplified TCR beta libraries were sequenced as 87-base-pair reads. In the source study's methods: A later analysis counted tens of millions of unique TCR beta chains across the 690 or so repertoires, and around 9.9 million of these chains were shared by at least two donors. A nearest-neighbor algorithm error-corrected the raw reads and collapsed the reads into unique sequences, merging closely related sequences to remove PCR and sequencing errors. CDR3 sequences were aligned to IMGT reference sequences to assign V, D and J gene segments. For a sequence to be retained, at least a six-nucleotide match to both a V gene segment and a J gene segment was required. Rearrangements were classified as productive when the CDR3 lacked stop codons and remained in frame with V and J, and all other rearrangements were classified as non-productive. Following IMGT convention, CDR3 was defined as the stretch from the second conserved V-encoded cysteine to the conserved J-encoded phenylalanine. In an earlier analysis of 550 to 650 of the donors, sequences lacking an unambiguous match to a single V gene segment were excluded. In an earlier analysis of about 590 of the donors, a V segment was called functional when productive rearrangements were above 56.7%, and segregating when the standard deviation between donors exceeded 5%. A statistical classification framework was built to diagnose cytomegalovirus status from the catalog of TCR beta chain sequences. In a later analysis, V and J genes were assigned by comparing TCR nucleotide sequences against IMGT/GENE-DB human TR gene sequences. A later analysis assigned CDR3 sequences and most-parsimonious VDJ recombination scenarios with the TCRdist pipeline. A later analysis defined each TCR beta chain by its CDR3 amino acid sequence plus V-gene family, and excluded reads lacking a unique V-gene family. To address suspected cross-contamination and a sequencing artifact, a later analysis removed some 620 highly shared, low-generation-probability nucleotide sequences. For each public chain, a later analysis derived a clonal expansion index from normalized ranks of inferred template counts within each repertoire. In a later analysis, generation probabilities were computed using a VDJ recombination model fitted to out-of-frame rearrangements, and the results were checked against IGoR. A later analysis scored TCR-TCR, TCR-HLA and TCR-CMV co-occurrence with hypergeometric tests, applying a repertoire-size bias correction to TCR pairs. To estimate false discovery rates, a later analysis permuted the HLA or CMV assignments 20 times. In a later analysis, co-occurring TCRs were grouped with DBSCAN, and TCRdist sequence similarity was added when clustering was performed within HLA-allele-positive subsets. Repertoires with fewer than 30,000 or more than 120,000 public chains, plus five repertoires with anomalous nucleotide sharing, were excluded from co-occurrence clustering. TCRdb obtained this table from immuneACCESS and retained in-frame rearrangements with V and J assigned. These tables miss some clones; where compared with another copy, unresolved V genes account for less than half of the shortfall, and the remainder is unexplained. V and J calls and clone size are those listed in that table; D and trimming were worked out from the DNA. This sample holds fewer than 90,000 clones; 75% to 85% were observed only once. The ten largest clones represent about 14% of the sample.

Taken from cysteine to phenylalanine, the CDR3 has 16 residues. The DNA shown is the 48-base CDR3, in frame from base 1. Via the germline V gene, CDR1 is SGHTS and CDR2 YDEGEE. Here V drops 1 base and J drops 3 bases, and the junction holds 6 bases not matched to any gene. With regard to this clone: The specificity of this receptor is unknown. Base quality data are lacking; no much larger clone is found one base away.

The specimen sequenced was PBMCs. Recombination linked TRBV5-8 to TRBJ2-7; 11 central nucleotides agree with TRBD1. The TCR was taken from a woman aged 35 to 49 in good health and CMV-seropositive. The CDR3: CASSLRPGQGDYEQYF. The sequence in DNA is TGTGCCAGCAGCTTGAGACCGGGACAGGGGGACTACGAGCAGTACTTC.